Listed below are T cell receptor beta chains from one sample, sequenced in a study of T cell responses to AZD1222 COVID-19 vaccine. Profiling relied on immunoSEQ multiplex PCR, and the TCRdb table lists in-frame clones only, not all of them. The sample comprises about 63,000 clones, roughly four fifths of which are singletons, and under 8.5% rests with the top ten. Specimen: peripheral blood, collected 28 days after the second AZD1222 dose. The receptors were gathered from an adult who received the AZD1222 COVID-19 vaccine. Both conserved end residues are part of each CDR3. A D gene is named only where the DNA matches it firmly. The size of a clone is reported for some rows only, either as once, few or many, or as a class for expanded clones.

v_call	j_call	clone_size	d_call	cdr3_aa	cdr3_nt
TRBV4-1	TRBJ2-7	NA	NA	CASSQDSGSGYEQYF	TGCGCCAGCAGCCAAGATTCAGGGTCGGGGTACGAGCAGTACTTC
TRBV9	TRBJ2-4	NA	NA	CASSDTGLAKNIQYF	TGTGCCAGCAGCGACACAGGGCTAGCCAAAAACATTCAGTACTTC
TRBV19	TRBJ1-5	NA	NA	CASSTPVGQPQHF	TGTGCCAGTAGTACCCCCGTGGGTCAGCCCCAGCATTTT
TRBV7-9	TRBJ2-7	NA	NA	CASSAFPVRAGSYEQYF	TGTGCCAGCAGCGCCTTTCCGGTTCGGGCTGGGTCCTACGAGCAGTACTTC
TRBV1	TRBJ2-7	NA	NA	CTSSQDVQDRAYEQYF	TGCACCAGCAGCCAAGATGTGCAGGACAGGGCCTACGAGCAGTACTTC
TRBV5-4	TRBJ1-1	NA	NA	CASSLSEGTEAFF	TGTGCCAGCAGCTTATCTGAGGGTACTGAAGCTTTCTTT
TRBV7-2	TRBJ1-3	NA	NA	CASSAGRGSGNTIYF	TGTGCCAGCAGCGCGGGTAGGGGTTCCGGAAACACCATATATTTT
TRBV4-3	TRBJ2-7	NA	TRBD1	CASSQGVQGESYEQYF	TGCGCCAGCAGCCAAGGGGTCCAGGGGGAGTCCTACGAGCAGTACTTC
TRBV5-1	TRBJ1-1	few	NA	CASSLGAGNTEAFF	TGCGCCAGCAGCTTAGGGGCAGGCAACACTGAAGCTTTCTTT
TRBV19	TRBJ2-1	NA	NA	CASTQTGARGNEQFF	TGTGCCAGTACCCAAACGGGCGCCAGGGGCAATGAGCAGTTCTTC
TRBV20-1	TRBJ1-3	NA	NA	CSASRDPSPGNTIYF	TGCAGTGCTAGTAGAGACCCGAGCCCTGGAAACACCATATATTTT
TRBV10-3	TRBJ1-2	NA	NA	CAISESGPQLNANYGYTF	TGTGCCATCAGTGAGTCGGGACCGCAATTGAACGCTAACTATGGCTACACCTTC
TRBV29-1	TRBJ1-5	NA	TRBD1	CSVTDRGGNQPQHF	TGCAGCGTCACAGACAGGGGTGGCAATCAGCCCCAGCATTTT
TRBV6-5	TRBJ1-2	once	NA	CASSYSYKSYGYTF	TGTGCCAGCAGTTACTCTTACAAGAGCTATGGCTACACCTTC
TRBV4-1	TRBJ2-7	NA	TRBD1	CASSQDPRTGAYEQYF	TGCGCCAGCAGCCAAGATCCACGGACAGGAGCCTACGAGCAGTACTTC
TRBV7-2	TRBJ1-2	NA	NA	CASSTRAWGGHGYTF	TGTGCCAGCAGCACCCGCGCTTGGGGCGGACATGGCTACACCTTC
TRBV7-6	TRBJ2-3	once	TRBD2	CASSLDSRTSGTDTQYF	TGTGCCAGCAGCTTAGATTCCCGGACTAGCGGGACAGATACGCAGTATTTT
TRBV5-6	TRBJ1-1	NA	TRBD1	CASSYQGAEAFF	TGTGCCAGCAGCTACCAGGGGGCTGAAGCTTTCTTT
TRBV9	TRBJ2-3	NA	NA	CASQQGSSSDTQYF	TGTGCCAGCCAACAGGGCTCGAGCTCAGATACGCAGTATTTT
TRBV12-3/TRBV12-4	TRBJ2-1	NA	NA	CASSFVFHEQFF	TGTGCCAGCAGTTTTGTGTTCCATGAGCAGTTCTTC
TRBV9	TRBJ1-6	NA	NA	CASSVEGQGGFSPLHF	TGTGCCAGCAGCGTAGAGGGTCAGGGAGGTTTTTCACCCCTCCACTTT
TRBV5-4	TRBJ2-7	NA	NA	CASSLGVSYEQYF	TGTGCCAGCAGCCTCGGGGTCTCCTACGAGCAGTACTTC
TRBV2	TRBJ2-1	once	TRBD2	CASIGLRGSYNEQFF	TGTGCCAGCATTGGTTTGCGGGGGAGTTACAATGAGCAGTTCTTC
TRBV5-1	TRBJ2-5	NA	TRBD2	CASSLSSGGAETQYF	TGCGCCAGCAGCTTGAGTAGCGGGGGGGCTGAGACCCAGTACTTC
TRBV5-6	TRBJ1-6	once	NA	CASSLRGDGSALHF	TGTGCCAGCAGCTTGAGGGGGGATGGTTCGGCCCTCCACTTT
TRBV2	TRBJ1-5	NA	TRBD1	CASSEAGGRGYQPQHF	TGTGCCAGCAGTGAAGCAGGGGGCCGGGGATATCAGCCCCAGCATTTT
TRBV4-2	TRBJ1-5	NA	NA	CASSQDDSSNQPQHF	TGTGCCAGCAGCCAAGATGACAGTAGCAATCAGCCCCAGCATTTT
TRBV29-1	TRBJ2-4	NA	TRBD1	CSVSRGQGLNIQYF	TGCAGCGTTTCTCGTGGACAGGGCCTAAACATTCAGTACTTC
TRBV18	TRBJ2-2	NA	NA	CASSPRDSMNTGELFF	TGTGCCAGCTCACCGCGGGACAGTATGAACACCGGGGAGCTGTTTTTT